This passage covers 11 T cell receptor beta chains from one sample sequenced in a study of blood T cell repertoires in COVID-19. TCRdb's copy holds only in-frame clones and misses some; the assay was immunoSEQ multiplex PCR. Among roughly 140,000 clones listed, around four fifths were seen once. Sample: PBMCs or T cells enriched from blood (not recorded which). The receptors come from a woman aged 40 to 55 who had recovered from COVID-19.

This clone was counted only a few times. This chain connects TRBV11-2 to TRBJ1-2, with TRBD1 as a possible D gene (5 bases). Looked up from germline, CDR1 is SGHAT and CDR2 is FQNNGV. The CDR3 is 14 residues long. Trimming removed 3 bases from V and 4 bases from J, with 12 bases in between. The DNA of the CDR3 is TGTGCCAGCAGCTTGGACATGGGTTCCTATGGCTACACCTTC. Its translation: CASSLDMGSYGYTF.

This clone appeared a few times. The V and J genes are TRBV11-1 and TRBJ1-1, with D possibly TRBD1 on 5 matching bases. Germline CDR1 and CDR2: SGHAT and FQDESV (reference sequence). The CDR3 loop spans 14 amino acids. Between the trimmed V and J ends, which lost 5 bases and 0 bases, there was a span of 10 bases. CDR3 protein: CASSRQGMNTEAFF. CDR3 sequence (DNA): TGTGCCAGCAGCCGTCAGGGTATGAACACTGAAGCTTTCTTT.

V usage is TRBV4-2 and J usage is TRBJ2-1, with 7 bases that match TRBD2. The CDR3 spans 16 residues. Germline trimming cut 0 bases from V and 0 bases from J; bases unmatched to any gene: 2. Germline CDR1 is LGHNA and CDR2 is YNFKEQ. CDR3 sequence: CASSQDTSDSYNEQFF. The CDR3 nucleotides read TGTGCCAGCAGCCAAGATACTAGCGACTCCTACAATGAGCAGTTCTTC.

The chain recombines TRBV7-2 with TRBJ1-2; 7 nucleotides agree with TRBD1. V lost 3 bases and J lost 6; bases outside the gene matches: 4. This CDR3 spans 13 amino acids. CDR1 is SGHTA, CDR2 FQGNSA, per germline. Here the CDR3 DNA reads TGTGCCAGCAGCTTGACAGGGAACCATGGCTACACCTTC. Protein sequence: CASSLTGNHGYTF.

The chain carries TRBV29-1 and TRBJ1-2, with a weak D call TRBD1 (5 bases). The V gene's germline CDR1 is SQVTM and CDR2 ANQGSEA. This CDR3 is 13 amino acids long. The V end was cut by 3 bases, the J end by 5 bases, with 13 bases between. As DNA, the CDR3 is TGCAGCGTTGAGTTAGGGGATTCATATGGCTACACCTTC. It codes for CSVELGDSYGYTF.

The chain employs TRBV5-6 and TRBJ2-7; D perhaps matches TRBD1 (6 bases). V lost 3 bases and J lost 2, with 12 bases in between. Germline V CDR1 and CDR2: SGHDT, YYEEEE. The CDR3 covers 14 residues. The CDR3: CASSWTADTYEQYF. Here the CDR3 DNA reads TGTGCCAGCAGCTGGACAGCCGATACCTACGAGCAGTACTTC.

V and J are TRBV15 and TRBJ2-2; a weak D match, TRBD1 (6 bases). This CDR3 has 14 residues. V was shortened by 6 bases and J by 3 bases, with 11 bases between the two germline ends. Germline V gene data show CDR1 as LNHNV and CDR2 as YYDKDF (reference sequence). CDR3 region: CATRRPGDTGELFF. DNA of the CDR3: TGTGCCACCAGAAGACCAGGGGACACCGGGGAGCTGTTTTTT.

The CDR3 loop reads CAWTAGGPYNEQFF. CDR3 sequence (DNA): TGTGCCTGGACCGCAGGGGGCCCCTACAATGAGCAGTTCTTC. The chain has TRBV30 and TRBJ2-1, with 8 bases identical to TRBD1. Germline V gene lookup returns CDR1 GTSNPN and CDR2 SVGIG (reference sequence). J was trimmed by 2 bases and V by 4 bases; bases with no gene match: 4. This CDR3 comprises 14 residues.

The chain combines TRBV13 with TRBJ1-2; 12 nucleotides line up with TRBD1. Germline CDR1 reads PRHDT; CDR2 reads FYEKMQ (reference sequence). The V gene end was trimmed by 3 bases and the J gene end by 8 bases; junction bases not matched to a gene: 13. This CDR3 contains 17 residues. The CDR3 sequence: CASSLGTGTGGVKGYTF. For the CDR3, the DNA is TGTGCCAGCAGCTTGGGTACCGGGACAGGGGGCGTTAAGGGCTACACCTTC.

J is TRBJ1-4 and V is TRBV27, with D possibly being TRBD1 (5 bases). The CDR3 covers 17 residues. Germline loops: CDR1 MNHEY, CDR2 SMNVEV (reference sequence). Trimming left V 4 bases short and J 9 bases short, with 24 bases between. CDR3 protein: CASSSRRRGGELQKLFF. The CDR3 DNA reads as TGTGCCAGCAGTTCAAGACGGCGGGGGGGAGAACTACAAAAACTGTTTTTT.

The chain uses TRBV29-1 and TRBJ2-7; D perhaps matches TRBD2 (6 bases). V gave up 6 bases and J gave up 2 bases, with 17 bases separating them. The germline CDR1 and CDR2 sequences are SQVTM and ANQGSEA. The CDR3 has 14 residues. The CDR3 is CSVANPGATYEQYF. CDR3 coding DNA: TGCAGCGTGGCTAATCCGGGAGCAACCTACGAGCAGTACTTC.